This TCR beta chain was sequenced for a study of T-cell reconstitution after alpha-beta-depleted transplantation in children. This clonotype was detected a few times. It was with unique molecular identifiers that the TCRbeta library was prepared. TCRdb reanalysed the PCR reads using MiXCR and keeps one entry per CDR3 protein. The sample carries approximately 510,000 distinct CDR3 sequences, about a sixth recorded once. This receptor was obtained from a human donor who donated a stem cell graft to a child with acute lymphoblastic leukemia. This specimen was PBMCs from the stem cell graft donor, taken from the stem cell graft.

CDR3: CASSNRVFYGYTF. CDR3 DNA: TGTGCCAGCAGCAACAGGGTCTTCTATGGCTACACCTTC. The chain links TRBV2 to TRBJ1-2, with D tentatively TRBD1 (6 bases). CDR1 is SNHLY and CDR2 is FYNNEI in the germline V gene. The CDR3 runs 13 residues. Between the trimmed V and J ends, which lost 6 bases and 4 bases, there was a span of 12 bases.